This T cell receptor beta chain was captured by sequencing in a study of patients and donors after allogeneic stem cell transplantation. By share, this clonotype counts as medium-sized. MiXCR was run by TCRdb on the RT-PCR reads, yielding one entry per CDR3 protein. The table has about 57,000 distinct CDR3 sequences, 13% seen once. This CDR3 comprises 15 residues. The V gene's germline CDR1 is DFQATT and CDR2 SNEGSKA (reference sequence). V dropped 4 bases and J dropped 3; count of bases not matched to a gene: 9. The receptor comes from a human donor who was either an allogeneic HSCT recipient or a stem cell or donor lymphocyte infusion donor (not recorded which). It is not recorded whose cells these are; they may come from a transplant donor. The sample taken for sequencing was blood, either unsorted or a sorted T cell fraction (not recorded which). The chain has TRBV20-1 and TRBJ2-1; 7 nucleotides line up with TRBD2. The CDR3 DNA sequence: TGCAGTGCTATCACTAGCGATCTATACTACAATGAGCAGTTCTTC. Translation gives CSAITSDLYYNEQFF.